This TCR beta chain appears in the sequencing data of a study of T cell changes during pregnancy in multiple sclerosis. This CDR3 spans 16 amino acids. V lost 0 bases, J lost 1 base, and 4 bases stayed unmatched. CDR1 and CDR2 from the germline V gene are SGDLS and YYNGEE. Measured with immunoSEQ multiplex PCR; TCRdb has only the in-frame clones, and not every one. This sample has about 28,000 clones, with 88% found just once. Sequenced here: CD4+ T cells from peripheral blood mononuclear cells, sampled in the first trimester of pregnancy. The chain is built from TRBV9 and TRBJ2-5; 9 positions agree with TRBD1. The source of this sequence is a female donor in good health, enrolled as a control in a pregnancy study. The CDR3 region is CASSVVGTGSQETQYF. In DNA form, the CDR3 reads TGTGCCAGCAGCGTAGTAGGGACAGGGTCCCAAGAGACCCAGTACTTC.